Presented here are 21 T cell receptor beta chains from one specimen sequenced in a study of early T cells in non-severe SARS-CoV-2 infection (dated by TCRdb to about 2021). Libraries were made using 5' RACE. The reads were generated on a NextSeq 500. The raw public reads went through TCRdb reprocessing: fastp at Q25, MiXCR clone calling, in-frame beta chains kept. Under each unique CDR3 protein, matching rows form one entry showing the most common genes and DNA. This sample has fewer than 80,000 distinct CDR3 sequences in its table, and 11% of those were observed once. In total, the top ten clones hold around 12% of the sample. The starting material was whole blood, obtained at baseline. The receptors shown here come from an adult who was a healthcare worker with PCR-confirmed SARS-CoV-2 infection or an uninfected control (not recorded which).

This clonotype appeared many times. The V and J genes are TRBV11-3 and TRBJ2-3; D could derive from TRBD1 or TRBD2 (5 bases each). Germline CDR1 SGHNT, CDR2 YENEEA. V lost 5 bases and J 2 bases, leaving 8 bases between the germline ends. The CDR3 covers 13 residues. This CDR3 reads CASSPGTTDTQYF. The DNA of the CDR3 is TGTGCCAGCAGCCCCGGGACCACAGATACGCAGTATTTT.

This clonotype was seen ten or more times. This rearrangement joins TRBV7-6 to TRBJ2-3; 8 bases are shared with TRBD1. CDR3 length: 14 amino acids. From germline, CDR1 is SGHVS and CDR2 FNYEAQ. V lost 5 bases and J lost 4; bases outside the gene matches: 5. CDR3 nucleotide sequence: TGTGCCAGCAGCAAGGACAGGGAGTCAGATACGCAGTATTTT. Residues: CASSKDRESDTQYF.

This clonotype was detected a few times. The V call is TRBV7-3, the J call TRBJ2-1, with 9 bases aligning to TRBD1. Trimming removed 3 bases from V and 7 bases from J; junction bases left unmatched: 1. The CDR3 length is 13 residues. Germline V gene sequence: CDR1 SGHTA, CDR2 FQGTGA. As DNA, the CDR3 is TGTGCCAGCAGCTTGGGACAGGGAAATGAGCAGTTCTTC. Amino acid sequence: CASSLGQGNEQFF.

The chain links TRBV14 to TRBJ1-1; D is uncertain. Germline CDR1 is SGHDN and CDR2 is FVKESK. Trimming took 3 bases from V and 6 from J, leaving 14 bases between them. The CDR3 extends over 14 amino acids. CDR3 sequence (DNA): TGTGCCAGCAGCCACAAAACGCGGCTTGCTGAAGCTTTCTTT. It codes for CASSHKTRLAEAFF.

The chain joins TRBV5-4 to TRBJ2-5, with D perhaps TRBD2 (5 bases). CDR3 length: 14 amino acids. The V end lost 0 bases, the J end lost 4 bases, and 10 bases lay between the germline ends. Germline V gene data show CDR1 as SGHNT and CDR2 as YYREEE (reference sequence). As DNA, the CDR3 is TGTGCCAGCAGCTTGGGGCTAGCCGGAGAGACCCAGTACTTC. Amino acid sequence: CASSLGLAGETQYF.

The chain has TRBV28 and TRBJ2-5, with 8 bases matching TRBD2. Germline lookup yields CDR1 MDHEN and CDR2 SYDVKM. With V trimmed by 10 bases and J by 5 bases, 18 bases remained unmatched. This CDR3 has 16 residues. CDR3 loop: CATLQAGELPGETQYF. DNA for the CDR3: TGTGCCACCCTACAAGCGGGGGAACTACCGGGGGAGACCCAGTACTTC.

This clonotype was counted only a few times. The chain links TRBV12-3 or TRBV12-4 to TRBJ1-2; a weak D match, TRBD1 (6 bases). The CDR3 spans 15 residues. Trimming removed 8 bases at V and 2 bases at J, with 18 bases between. CDR3 region: CASRYGQSSNYGYTF. The CDR3 nucleotides read TGTGCCAGCCGATACGGACAGTCATCCAACTATGGCTACACCTTC.

This chain uses TRBV28 with TRBJ2-3; no reliable D call. Per germline, CDR1 MDHEN and CDR2 SYDVKM. CDR3 length: 11 residues. V lost 7 bases, J lost 9 bases, and 11 bases lay in between. The CDR3 loop is CASNDPSTQYF. For the CDR3, the DNA is TGTGCCAGCAATGACCCATCAACGCAGTATTTT.

The chain joins TRBV10-3 to TRBJ1-1, with TRBD1 matching 9 bases. Looked up from germline, CDR1 is ENHRY and CDR2 is SYGVKD. The CDR3 has 15 amino acids. Germline trimming cut 4 bases from V and 2 bases from J; bases unmatched to any gene: 5. The CDR3 bases are TGTGCCATCAGTGGAGGACAGGGGCTTAACACTGAAGCTTTCTTT. As protein: CAISGGQGLNTEAFF.

This clonotype appeared a few times. The V call is TRBV19, the J call TRBJ1-5; TRBD1 matches at 7 bases. V trimming: 7 bases; J trimming: 0 bases; junction bases outside the gene matches: 9. This CDR3 comprises 16 residues. Looked up from germline, CDR1 is LNHDA and CDR2 is SQIVND (reference sequence). CDR3 sequence (DNA): TGTGCCAGTAAGAGACAGGGCTCCTATAGCAATCAGCCCCAGCATTTT. It is translated as CASKRQGSYSNQPQHF.

This chain links TRBV19 with TRBJ1-5; D perhaps matches TRBD1 (5 bases). In germline, CDR1 is LNHDA, CDR2 SQIVND (reference sequence). CDR3 length: 14 residues. Trimming removed 7 bases from V and 2 bases from J, with 12 bases in between. CDR3 sequence reads: CASKGRVGNQPQHF. The CDR3 coding sequence is TGTGCCAGTAAGGGCAGGGTGGGCAATCAGCCCCAGCATTTT. Supplemented by reference TRBV19 and TRBJ1-5, the full variable domain reads DGGITQSPKYLFRKEGQNVTLSCEQNLNHDAMYWYRQDPGQGLRLIYYSQIVNDFQKGDIAEGYSVSREKKESFPLTVTSAQKNPTAFYLCASKGRVGNQPQHFGDGTRLSIL.

This clonotype was counted at least ten times. The V gene is TRBV30, the J gene TRBJ1-4; 8 bases map to TRBD1. V was clipped by 3 bases and J by 7 bases; unmatched bases: 4. Germline CDR1 and CDR2: GTSNPN and SVGIG (reference sequence). The length of the CDR3 is 13 residues. The CDR3 DNA sequence: TGTGCCTGGAGACAGGGGGGTTTTGAAAAACTGTTTTTT. Translated, it gives CAWRQGGFEKLFF.

The gene calls are TRBV4-3 and TRBJ1-1; TRBD1 is a possible D gene (5 bases). Germline V gene lookup returns CDR1 LGHNA and CDR2 YSLEER. The CDR3 loop spans 18 amino acids. Trimming removed 0 bases at V and 0 bases at J, with 17 bases between. This chain's CDR3 is CASSQDPIRTSMNTEAFF. CDR3 bases: TGCGCCAGCAGCCAAGACCCTATCCGGACAAGTATGAACACTGAAGCTTTCTTT.

The chain joins TRBV5-5 to TRBJ2-5; 11 positions match TRBD2. The junction had 9 bases not matched to a gene; V was cut back by 4 bases and J by 4 bases. The germline V gene has CDR1 SGHKS and CDR2 YYEKEE (reference sequence). The CDR3 spans 16 residues. CDR3 nucleotide sequence: TGTGCCAGCAGCGGGGGACTAGCGGCGCCTTTAGAGACCCAGTACTTC. As protein: CASSGGLAAPLETQYF.

The chain links TRBV11-1 to TRBJ2-3, with TRBD2 matching 8 bases. The germline V gene encodes CDR1 SGHAT and CDR2 FQDESV (reference sequence). The ends lost 4 bases at V and 6 bases at J; junction bases unmatched: 12. CDR3 length equals 16 residues. The DNA of the CDR3 is TGTGCCAGCAGCTACGACCCAGGACCGGGGGGGGATACGCAGTATTTT. Translating it yields CASSYDPGPGGDTQYF.

This clonotype was seen repeatedly, ten times or more. V gene TRBV18 combines with J gene TRBJ1-1; no definite D call. The V end lost 4 bases, the J end lost 5 bases, and 8 bases lay between the germline ends. CDR1 KGHSH and CDR2 LQKENI come from the germline V gene. The CDR3 contains 12 residues. The CDR3 sequence: CASSLKGTEAFF. The CDR3 coding sequence is TGTGCCAGCTCACTGAAGGGAACTGAAGCTTTCTTT. Looking up the rest from reference TRBV18 and TRBJ1-1 gives the full variable domain: NAGVMQNPRHLVRRRGQEARLRCSPMKGHSHVYWYRQLPEEGLKFMVYLQKENIIDESGMPKERFSAEFPKEGPSILRIQQVVRGDSAAYFCASSLKGTEAFFGQGTRLTVV.

The chain couples TRBV6-5 to TRBJ1-2, with D perhaps TRBD1 (5 bases). This CDR3 region has 15 residues. Trimming took off 6 bases at V and 13 bases at J, with 27 bases between the two ends. Germline loops: CDR1 MNHEY, CDR2 SVGAGI. The CDR3 spells CASSTSDGADNWSTF. The CDR3 bases are TGTGCCAGCAGCACAAGTGATGGGGCCGACAATTGGAGCACCTTC.

This clonotype was detected only a few times. The V call is TRBV29-1, the J call TRBJ2-5; D is ambiguous. This CDR3 is 11 amino acids long. Germline V gene sequence: CDR1 SQVTM, CDR2 ANQGSEA. CDR3 residues: CTCGSQETQYF. In DNA, the CDR3 is TGCACTTGTGGCTCCCAAGAGACCCAGTACTTC. The variable domain in full, with the rest retrieved from reference TRBV29-1 and TRBJ2-5, is SAVISQKPSRDICQRGTSLTIQCQVDSQVTMMFWYRQQPGQSLTLIATANQGSEATYESGFVIDKFPISRPNLTFSTLTVSNMSPEDSSIYLCTCGSQETQYFGPGTRLLVL.

The chain employs TRBV7-9 and TRBJ1-1; possibly TRBD1 for D (6 bases). Trimming left V 5 bases short and J 4 bases short, with 14 bases between. CDR1 and CDR2 (germline): SEHNR, FQNEAQ (reference sequence). The CDR3 is made up of 14 amino acids. In nucleotides, the CDR3 is TGTGCCAGCAGCCGCCCCACAGGGAGCACTGAAGCTTTCTTT. This gives the protein CASSRPTGSTEAFF.

In its sample, this clonotype was seen a few times. This chain uses TRBV5-1 with TRBJ2-2; TRBD2 is a possible D gene (5 bases). CDR1 and CDR2 from the germline V gene are SGHRS and YFSETQ. The CDR3 covers 14 residues. V was clipped by 5 bases and J by 1 base, with 9 bases between them. Here the CDR3 DNA reads TGCGCCAGCAGGGAGGAACAGAACACCGGGGAGCTGTTTTTT. Residues: CASREEQNTGELFF.

The J gene is TRBJ2-5, the V gene TRBV28; 10 bases map to TRBD1. V gave up 5 bases and J gave up 4 bases; unmatched junction bases: 1. The CDR3 has 13 amino acids. The germline V gene has CDR1 MDHEN and CDR2 SYDVKM. The CDR3 sequence is CASSRDRGETQYF. As DNA, the CDR3 is TGTGCCAGCAGTCGGGACAGGGGAGAGACCCAGTACTTC. The complete variable domain, with remaining parts taken from reference TRBV28 and TRBJ2-5, reads DVKVTQSSRYLVKRTGEKVFLECVQDMDHENMFWYRQDPGLGLRLIYFSYDVKMKEKGDIPEGYSVSREKKERFSLILESASTNQTSMYLCASSRDRGETQYFGPGTRLLVL.